One and the same sample provided the 30 T cell receptor beta chains below, sequenced in a study of OX40 agonist ivuxolimab in advanced cancers. Sequencing was performed with immunoSEQ multiplex PCR; in TCRdb, only in-frame clones are kept and a portion is missing. Among approximately 110,000 clones, approximately 90% were seen once, and the ten largest hold about 0.81%. The specimen was CD4+ or CD8+ T cells sorted from blood, collected in a trial of the OX40 agonist ivuxolimab. All receptors come from an adult with an advanced solid tumor such as melanoma, head and neck, liver or kidney cancer.

V usage is TRBV19 and J usage is TRBJ2-1; D remains unclear. V dropped 3 bases and J dropped 0 bases, with 9 bases sitting between them. The CDR3 has 15 amino acids. Germline CDR1 reads LNHDA; CDR2 reads SQIVND (reference sequence). The CDR3 DNA follows: TGTGCCAGTAGTATTTTAATGAACTCCTACAATGAGCAGTTCTTC. Translation: CASSILMNSYNEQFF.

V and J are TRBV6-5 and TRBJ1-2, with D uncertain. CDR1 and CDR2 from the germline V gene are MNHEY and SVGAGI. This CDR3 spans 13 amino acids. Between the trimmed V and J ends, which lost 5 bases and 6 bases, there was a span of 13 bases. Written as DNA, the CDR3 is TGTGCCAGCAGTCTCGAGTGGGCGGATGGCTACACCTTC. Translated: CASSLEWADGYTF.

J is TRBJ2-5 and V is TRBV4-3; perhaps TRBD1 as D (6 bases). The V gene's germline CDR1 is LGHNA and CDR2 YSLEER. The CDR3 has 14 amino acids. Trimming stripped 4 bases from V and 4 bases from J, with 13 bases between. Written as DNA, the CDR3 is TGCGCCAGCAGCCGGAGCAGGGGTTTAGAGACCCAGTACTTC. This gives the protein CASSRSRGLETQYF.

The chain employs TRBV18 and TRBJ2-1, with 8 bases aligning to TRBD2. J lost 4 bases, V lost 6 bases, and 11 bases had no gene match. Germline values: CDR1 KGHSH, CDR2 LQKENI. The CDR3 is made up of 16 amino acids. The CDR3 reads CASSPTSGGGYNEQFF. The CDR3 DNA follows: TGTGCCAGCTCCCCCACTAGCGGAGGTGGGTACAATGAGCAGTTCTTC.

The V gene is TRBV5-6, the J gene TRBJ2-3; 9 bases fit TRBD1. Germline V gene data show CDR1 as SGHDT and CDR2 as YYEEEE. CDR3 length: 15 amino acids. V gave up 2 bases and J gave up 5 bases; unmatched junction bases: 6. CDR3: CASSFRDREIDTQYF. CDR3 nucleotides: TGTGCCAGCAGCTTCCGGGACAGGGAAATAGATACGCAGTATTTT.

This clone was detected once. The chain recombines TRBV5-1 with TRBJ1-5; D is unclear. The V gene's germline CDR1 is SGHRS and CDR2 YFSETQ. With 0 bases removed from V and 0 bases from J, the gap between germline ends came to 7 bases. The CDR3 covers 15 residues. The CDR3 DNA sequence: TGCGCCAGCAGCTTGGGATTCCCTAGCAATCAGCCCCAGCATTTT. Protein product: CASSLGFPSNQPQHF. The full variable domain, its missing parts supplied by reference TRBV5-1 and TRBJ1-5, is KAGVTQTPRYLIKTRGQQVTLSCSPISGHRSVSWYQQTPGQGLQFLFEYFSETQRNKGNFPGRFSGRQFSNSRSEMNVSTLELGDSALYLCASSLGFPSNQPQHFGDGTRLSIL.

The chain uses TRBV18 and TRBJ2-1; D remains ambiguous. This CDR3 spans 15 amino acids. V shed 2 bases and J shed 4 bases, with 12 bases lying between them. Germline V gene sequence: CDR1 KGHSH, CDR2 LQKENI. CDR3 protein: CASSPRAGLYNEQFF. The CDR3 nucleotides read TGTGCCAGCTCACCAAGGGCAGGCCTATACAATGAGCAGTTCTTC.

This rearrangement joins TRBV6-5 to TRBJ1-1; D not certain. The V end was cut by 8 bases, the J end by 4 bases, with 11 bases between. This CDR3 spans 12 amino acids. CDR1 MNHEY and CDR2 SVGAGI come from the germline V gene. CDR3 coding DNA: TGTGCCAGCTCCAAAAAGGGCACTGAAGCTTTCTTT. Translation: CASSKKGTEAFF.

The V and J genes are TRBV10-2 and TRBJ2-3; no clear D. Germline-derived CDR1 and CDR2 are WSHSY and SAAADI. The V end lost 9 bases, the J end lost 0 bases, and 10 bases lay between the germline ends. This CDR3 region has 13 residues. The CDR3 here is CASKIESTDTQYF. The CDR3 region has the DNA TGCGCCAGTAAGATTGAGAGCACAGATACGCAGTATTTT.

The rearrangement uses TRBV6-6 and TRBJ2-7; D is possibly TRBD1 (6 bases). V was trimmed by 6 bases and J by 3 bases, leaving 12 bases between them. The germline V gene encodes CDR1 MNHNY and CDR2 SVGAGI (reference sequence). The CDR3 has 13 amino acids. The CDR3, as DNA: TGTGCCAGCAGGAAGGGACACCGCTACGAGCAGTACTTC. Translating it yields CASRKGHRYEQYF.

This rearrangement joins TRBV11-2 to TRBJ2-3; no firm D call. Germline V gene lookup returns CDR1 SGHAT and CDR2 FQNNGV. The CDR3 contains 14 residues. V was shortened by 1 base and J by 1 base, with 6 bases between the two germline ends. The CDR3, as DNA: TGTGCCAGCAGCTTAGTTCCGGGCACAGATACGCAGTATTTT. Residues: CASSLVPGTDTQYF.

As regards this clone: The same CDR3 can be traced to other DNA sequences in this sample. The chain joins TRBV15 to TRBJ1-3; a possible D gene is TRBD1 (5 bases). Germline V CDR1 and CDR2: LNHNV, YYDKDF (reference sequence). Deletions cut 3 bases from V and 0 bases from J, with 6 bases between. The CDR3 is 14 amino acids. In DNA, the CDR3 is TGTGCCACCAGCAGGACAGTCTCTGGAAACACCATATATTTT. Translated: CATSRTVSGNTIYF. The full variable domain, completed using reference TRBV15 and TRBJ1-3, is DAMVIQNPRYQVTQFGKPVTLSCSQTLNHNVMYWYQQKSSQAPKLLFHYYDKDFNNEADTPDNFQSRRPNTSFCFLDIRSPGLGDTAMYLCATSRTVSGNTIYFGEGSWLTVV.

The chain uses TRBV7-3 and TRBJ1-4; 11 bases fit TRBD1. V gave up 8 bases and J gave up 8 bases; unmatched junction bases: 4. Per germline, CDR1 SGHTA and CDR2 FQGTGA. The CDR3 runs 13 residues. The CDR3 bases are TGTGCCAGCTCTCGGGACAGGGGGGAAAAACTGTTTTTT. The encoded protein is CASSRDRGEKLFF.

The chain combines TRBV28 with TRBJ1-5, with TRBD1 as a possible D gene (5 bases). The CDR3 has 14 residues. Germline V gene sequence: CDR1 MDHEN, CDR2 SYDVKM. Trimming took 6 bases from V and 7 from J, leaving 16 bases between them. The CDR3 loop reads CASSRIGGGQPQHF. The DNA of the CDR3 is TGTGCCAGCAGCCGTATTGGGGGTGGGCAGCCCCAGCATTTT.

The chain combines TRBV4-3 with TRBJ1-2; maybe TRBD1 (6 bases). Trimming left V 0 bases short and J 3 bases short, with 8 bases between. CDR1 LGHNA and CDR2 YSLEER come from the germline V gene. The CDR3 sequence is 14 residues long. This CDR3 reads CASSQEQGDYGYTF. The CDR3, as DNA: TGCGCCAGCAGCCAAGAACAGGGCGACTATGGCTACACCTTC.

This clone was picked up one time. This chain connects TRBV9 to TRBJ1-5; D unresolved. Trimming left V 0 bases short and J 1 base short, with 17 bases between. This CDR3 contains 18 residues. Looked up from germline, CDR1 is SGDLS and CDR2 is YYNGEE. CDR3 sequence (DNA): TGTGCCAGCAGCGTAGGGGGAGGCCCGAGTGACAGCAATCAGCCCCAGCATTTT. It is translated as CASSVGGGPSDSNQPQHF.

V and J are TRBV21-1 and TRBJ2-2. TRBV21-1 is marked as a pseudogene. The CDR3 spans 12 residues. DNA for the CDR3: TGTGCCAGCAGCAAAGGGTGCGGGGAGCTGTTTTTT. It translates to CASSKGCGELFF.

This clone was observed a handful of times. The chain combines TRBV7-6 with TRBJ1-1, with a possible D match to TRBD1 (5 bases). Germline CDR1 SGHVS, CDR2 FNYEAQ. This CDR3 spans 14 amino acids. V dropped 5 bases and J dropped 4 bases, with 14 bases sitting between them. The CDR3 protein is CASSPGPRATEAFF. The CDR3 DNA reads as TGTGCCAGCAGCCCGGGGCCCCGGGCCACTGAAGCTTTCTTT.

The chain employs TRBV6-6 and TRBJ2-1, with TRBD1 matching 9 bases. This CDR3 is 15 amino acids long. Per germline, CDR1 MNHNY and CDR2 SVGAGI (reference sequence). J gave up 3 bases and V 2 bases, and 2 bases lay outside the gene matches. DNA of the CDR3: TGTGCCAGCAGTTACCCGGGACAGGGCTACAATGAGCAGTTCTTC. Residues: CASSYPGQGYNEQFF.

This chain joins TRBV10-1 and TRBJ2-7, with D uncertain. CDR1 WNHNN and CDR2 SYGVQD come from the germline V gene (reference sequence). CDR3 length: 14 amino acids. Trimming took 7 bases from V and 1 from J, leaving 14 bases between them. The DNA for the CDR3 is TGCGCCAGCATGGTCGGCGGCCCTTCCTACGAGCAGTACTTC. Translating gives CASMVGGPSYEQYF.

The count of this clone is one. J is TRBJ2-1 and V is TRBV4-2, with 8 bases matching TRBD2. The CDR3 sequence is 15 residues long. Germline V gene sequence: CDR1 LGHNA, CDR2 YNFKEQ. Losses at the gene ends were 4 bases for V and 2 bases for J; bases not matched to a gene: 4. The CDR3 DNA reads TGTGCCAGCAGCCCAACTAGCGGAACCTACAATGAGCAGTTCTTC. Protein sequence: CASSPTSGTYNEQFF.

The chain couples TRBV29-1 to TRBJ2-1, with D unresolved. The V end lost 4 bases, the J end lost 3 bases, and 7 bases lay between the germline ends. CDR1 and CDR2 from the germline V gene are SQVTM and ANQGSEA. The CDR3 extends over 12 amino acids. The CDR3 DNA reads as TGCAGCGTTGTTCCGGGCTACAATGAGCAGTTCTTC. Its translation is CSVVPGYNEQFF.

This clone appeared a single time. This rearrangement joins TRBV2 to TRBJ2-7; no firm D call. Germline lookup yields CDR1 SNHLY and CDR2 FYNNEI. The CDR3 loop spans 13 amino acids. Trimming removed 6 bases at V and 0 bases at J, with 9 bases between. In nucleotides, the CDR3 is TGTGCCAGCAGACTCGGCCTCTCCTACGAGCAGTACTTC. This sequence encodes CASRLGLSYEQYF.

This clone appeared once. The V gene is TRBV7-9, the J gene TRBJ2-7, with 9 bases lining up with TRBD1. Germline V lookup: CDR1 SEHNR, CDR2 FQNEAQ (reference sequence). There are 16 residues in the CDR3. With V trimmed by 4 bases and J by 5 bases, 12 bases remained unmatched. The CDR3: CASSSREGQGLNEQYF. The CDR3 DNA reads TGTGCCAGCAGCTCGCGTGAGGGACAGGGATTAAACGAGCAGTACTTC.

The CDR3, as DNA: TGTGCCAGCAGCCCCCGGTATCTCCGGACAGGGGGAAGCTACGAGCAGTACTTC. It specifies CASSPRYLRTGGSYEQYF. The J gene is TRBJ2-5, the V gene TRBV27, with 10 positions matching TRBD1. Matching the DNA end better, TRBJ2-7 makes the J call doubtful. The CDR3 runs to 18 residues. Germline V gene data show CDR1 as MNHEY and CDR2 as SMNVEV (reference sequence).

This chain joins TRBV14 and TRBJ2-2; D ambiguous. The ends were cut back, 1 base at V and 5 bases at J, with 2 bases in the middle. Germline V gene sequence: CDR1 SGHDN, CDR2 FVKESK. The CDR3 is 12 amino acids. The CDR3 DNA follows: TGTGCCAGCAGCCAAGCGACCGGGGAGCTGTTTTTT. Amino acids: CASSQATGELFF.

This chain joins TRBV5-8 and TRBJ1-1, with D unclear. This CDR3 has 20 residues. The V end lost 7 bases, the J end lost 0 bases, and 31 bases lay between the germline ends. In germline, CDR1 is SGHTS, CDR2 YDEGEE. CDR3 coding DNA: TGTGCCAGCCCCCTTTGGCGGCCACCAACATACCCCCTCATGAACACTGAAGCTTTCTTT. This encodes CASPLWRPPTYPLMNTEAFF.

This clone was recorded only once. The V and J genes are TRBV14 and TRBJ2-1, with 8 bases lining up with TRBD2. The CDR3 sequence is 15 residues long. The germline gives CDR1 SGHDN, CDR2 FVKESK. The junction had 8 bases not matched to a gene; V was cut back by 1 base and J by 9 bases. CDR3 sequence: CASSQALAEDLEQFF. Written as DNA, the CDR3 is TGTGCCAGCAGCCAAGCACTAGCGGAGGATCTTGAGCAGTTCTTC.

The chain combines TRBV18 with TRBJ2-1; D is undetermined. In germline, CDR1 is KGHSH, CDR2 LQKENI. CDR3 length: 13 amino acids. The V end was cut by 0 bases, the J end by 3 bases, with 3 bases between. In nucleotides, the CDR3 is TGTGCCAGCTCACCACCGGGCTACAATGAGCAGTTCTTC. Protein sequence: CASSPPGYNEQFF.

In its sample, this clone was seen a few times. The chain couples TRBV7-3 to TRBJ2-3; 8 nucleotides match TRBD1. The CDR3 covers 15 residues. Germline lookup yields CDR1 SGHTA and CDR2 FQGTGA. V was pared by 5 bases and J by 2 bases, with 6 bases of the junction left unmatched. The CDR3 nucleotides are TGTGCCAGCAGCCCCGGACAGGGAAACACAGATACGCAGTATTTT. This translates into CASSPGQGNTDTQYF.